This T cell receptor beta chain is from a study of T cell responses to AZD1222 COVID-19 vaccine. Libraries were prepared by immunoSEQ multiplex PCR; TCRdb keeps only in-frame clonotypes and omits some of them. Among about 180,000 clones listed, 88% were seen once. Study outcomes and limitations: Two AZD1222 doses significantly raised spike-specific TCR breadth and depth over controls. Donors were chiefly white British, with a greater number of females, and clonal diversity was perhaps underestimated. Reportedly, nearly half of unique spike TCRs recognized epitopes outside B.1.351/B.1.1.7 mutations.

On this clone itself: Its target is not known.

The V and J ends lost 3 bases and 0 bases respectively, with 13 bases between them. CDR1 is MDHEN, CDR2 SYDVKM, per germline. The length of the CDR3 is 16 residues. The chain has TRBV28 and TRBJ2-3, with D possibly being TRBD1 (6 bases). This TCR was recovered from an adult in good health. The input for sequencing was peripheral blood, taken on day 0 of AZD1222 vaccination. The CDR3 is CASSLNRDGSTDTQYF. For the CDR3, the DNA is TGTGCCAGCAGTTTGAACAGGGATGGAAGCACAGATACGCAGTATTTT.